This entry describes one TCR beta chain. This sample also contains other DNA sequences that code for the same CDR3. The data are from a study of blood T cell repertoires in COVID-19. Background on the study: Samples came from the United States, Italy and Spain, spanning acute and convalescent COVID-19. In each case, the material was cDNA or gDNA derived from T cells, B-cell-depleted T cells, or PBMCs.

The CDR3 totals 16 residues. V dropped 4 bases and J dropped 1; count of bases not matched to a gene: 6. In germline, CDR1 is LGHDT, CDR2 YNNKEL (reference sequence). As processed by the authors: Reference gene primer amplification gave nucleated cell count estimates. The protocol was immunoSEQ multiplex PCR, while the TCRdb copy is restricted to in-frame clones and leaves out a portion. V and J calls plus clone size are reproduced from that table; the DNA served to infer D and trimming. The sample lists 50,000 or so clones, 85% to 95% occurring once. Sequencing was performed on peripheral blood. The V and J genes are TRBV3-1 (or the pseudogene TRBV3-2) and TRBJ2-7; 11 nucleotides align to TRBD2. The clonotype comes from a woman of 80 years or more with acute or convalescent COVID-19. The CDR3 DNA reads as TGTGCCAGCAGCCCTGGACTAGCGGGTCTTTCCTACGAGCAGTACTTC. Residues: CASSPGLAGLSYEQYF.